Listed below are T cell receptor beta chains from one sample, sequenced in a study of cytomegalovirus exposure and HLA in healthy donors. TCRdb keeps only in-frame clones here, not all; method: immunoSEQ multiplex PCR. The sample records more than 110,000 clones, around 75% being singletons. Sequences were obtained from PBMCs. These receptors all stem from a female donor in good health and CMV-seronegative. The CDR3 runs from the conserved cysteine through the conserved F or W. D genes are given only for firm matches. Clone size is given for some rows only: seen once, a few or many times, or a class if the clone is expanded.

J gene	D gene	V gene	clone size	CDR3 DNA	CDR3 protein
TRBJ1-1	-	TRBV14	few	TGTGCCAGCAGCCCAGGCGGGGGCACTGAAGCTTTCTTT	CASSPGGGTEAFF
TRBJ2-3	TRBD1	TRBV2	-	TGTGCCAGCAGCTTAACAGGGGGCATGGGAGATACGCAGTATTTT	CASSLTGGMGDTQYF
TRBJ1-5	-	TRBV28	-	TGTGCCAGCAGTTTAGGCGGGGCCGGATCCTATCAGCCCCAGCATTTT	CASSLGGAGSYQPQHF
TRBJ1-5	-	TRBV28	-	TGTGCCAGCAGCCAGGGGAACAGCAATCAGCCCCAGCATTTT	CASSQGNSNQPQHF
TRBJ1-2	-	TRBV7-9	-	TGTGCCAGCAGCTTAGGCCAGGGATCGGTTGTTGATGGCTACACCTTC	CASSLGQGSVVDGYTF
TRBJ1-1	-	TRBV19	-	TGTGCCAGTAGTATAGCAGGGATTACTGAAGCTTTCTTT	CASSIAGITEAFF
TRBJ2-2	-	TRBV6-5	few	TGTGCCAGCAGTTACGGACAACTGAGGACCGGGGAGCTGTTTTTT	CASSYGQLRTGELFF
TRBJ2-7	TRBD2	TRBV25-1	-	TGTGCCAGCAGTAGGACTAGCGGGAGTACTGGGCCGTACGAGCAGTACTTC	CASSRTSGSTGPYEQYF
TRBJ2-5	TRBD1	TRBV28	-	TGTGCCAGCAGGAGGACAGGGAGGGAGACCCAGTACTTC	CASRRTGRETQYF
TRBJ1-2	-	TRBV25-1	once	TGTGCCAGCAGTGAGGTACAAGGGAGCGGCTACACCTTC	CASSEVQGSGYTF
TRBJ2-7	TRBD1	TRBV6-5	once	TGTGCCAGCAGCCAAGACAGGGGGTCTAACGAGCAGTACTTC	CASSQDRGSNEQYF
TRBJ2-7	TRBD1	TRBV25-1	few	TGTGCCAGCAGTGACCCCGACAGGGGAGGCGAGCAGTACTTC	CASSDPDRGGEQYF
TRBJ2-7	-	TRBV28	-	TGTGCCAGCACCCTGGGAGACAGGCCCTTGTACGAGCAGTACTTC	CASTLGDRPLYEQYF